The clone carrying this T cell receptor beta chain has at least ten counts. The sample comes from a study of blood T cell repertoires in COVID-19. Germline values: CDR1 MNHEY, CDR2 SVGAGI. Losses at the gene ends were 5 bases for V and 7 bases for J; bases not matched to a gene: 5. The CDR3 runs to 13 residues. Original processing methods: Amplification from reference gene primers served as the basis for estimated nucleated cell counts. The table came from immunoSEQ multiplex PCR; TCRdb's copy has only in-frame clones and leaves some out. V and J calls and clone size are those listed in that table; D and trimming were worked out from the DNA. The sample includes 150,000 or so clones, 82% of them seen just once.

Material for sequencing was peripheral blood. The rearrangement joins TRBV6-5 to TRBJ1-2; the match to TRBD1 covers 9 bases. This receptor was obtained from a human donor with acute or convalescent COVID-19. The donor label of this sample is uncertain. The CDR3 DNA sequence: TGTGCCAGCAGTCAGGACAGGGGCGGTGGCTACACCTTC. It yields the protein CASSQDRGGGYTF.